The 23 T cell receptor beta chains below were found in one sample sequenced in a study of T cell changes during pregnancy in multiple sclerosis. Generated by immunoSEQ multiplex PCR, the TCRdb table keeps only in-frame clones and is missing some. The table records 65,000 to 85,000 clones, 94% of them present only once. Sequencing used CD4+ T cells from peripheral blood mononuclear cells, obtained after pregnancy. The receptors were sampled from a female donor with multiple sclerosis, enrolled in a pregnancy study.

The V call is TRBV5-1, the J call TRBJ2-2; 10 bases match TRBD2. Germline-derived CDR1 and CDR2 are SGHRS and YFSETQ. V lost 5 bases to trimming and J lost 4 bases; unmatched junction nucleotides: 11. This CDR3 comprises 17 residues. CDR3 DNA: TGCGCCAGCAGAGGCCTAAGCGGACTAGCGGTCACCGGGGAGCTGTTTTTT. This codes for CASRGLSGLAVTGELFF.

For the CDR3, the DNA is TGTGCCAGCAGCTTACGGACAGGGGACAGGGAGACCCAGTACTTC. This codes for CASSLRTGDRETQYF. This chain connects TRBV11-2 to TRBJ2-5, with TRBD1 matching 9 bases. Germline lookup yields CDR1 SGHAT and CDR2 FQNNGV. The CDR3 has 15 amino acids. The ends lost 2 bases at V and 5 bases at J; junction bases unmatched: 6.

The chain couples TRBV19 to TRBJ1-1; no firm D call. The CDR3 has 13 residues. Germline values: CDR1 LNHDA, CDR2 SQIVND (reference sequence). V shed 7 bases and J shed 3 bases, with 12 bases lying between them. The CDR3 nucleotides read TGTGCCAGTACCGTGCGGCTGGACACTGAAGCTTTCTTT. Residues: CASTVRLDTEAFF.

This CDR3 is CASSVVCQRADQPQHF. CDR3 coding DNA: TGTGCCAGCAGCGTAGTGTGTCAGAGGGCGGATCAGCCCCAGCATTTT. V is TRBV9 and J is TRBJ1-5, with D unresolved. This CDR3 has 16 amino acids. The germline V and J ends were trimmed by 0 bases and 5 bases, with 15 bases remaining between them. Germline V gene lookup returns CDR1 SGDLS and CDR2 YYNGEE. The complete variable domain, with remaining parts taken from reference TRBV9 and TRBJ1-5, reads DSGVTQTPKHLITATGQRVTLRCSPRSGDLSVYWYQQSLDQGLQFLIQYYNGEERAKGNILERFSAQQFPDLHSELNLSSLELGDSALYFCASSVVCQRADQPQHFGDGTRLSIL.

This sequence joins TRBV7-9 and TRBJ2-3; tentative D call: TRBD2 (6 bases). Germline assignment: CDR1 SEHNR and CDR2 FQNEAQ (reference sequence). Trimming cost V 1 base and J 0 bases, with 11 bases left between them. CDR3 size: 16 residues. The CDR3 nucleotides are TGTGCCAGCAGCTTAGAGCGGGTTACTAGCACAGATACGCAGTATTTT. It yields the protein CASSLERVTSTDTQYF.

J is TRBJ2-1 and V is TRBV11-3, with D maybe TRBD2 (6 bases). Germline assignment: CDR1 SGHNT and CDR2 YENEEA. The CDR3 length is 13 residues. Between the trimmed V and J ends, which lost 1 base and 7 bases, there was a span of 8 bases. The CDR3 is CASSLGGVNEQFF. The CDR3 coding sequence is TGTGCCAGCAGCTTAGGGGGGGTAAATGAGCAGTTCTTC.

V usage is TRBV10-3 and J usage is TRBJ1-2; perhaps TRBD1 as D (5 bases). The CDR3 length is 11 residues. The V end lost 7 bases, the J end lost 8 bases, and 11 bases lay between the germline ends. Germline assignment: CDR1 ENHRY and CDR2 SYGVKD. In DNA, the CDR3 is TGTGCCATCACCGGGGGAGTCGGCTACACCTTC. Its protein product is CAITGGVGYTF.

The chain joins TRBV18 to TRBJ2-3; 7 bases are shared with TRBD1. This CDR3 is built from 15 residues. With V trimmed by 4 bases and J by 0 bases, 4 bases remained unmatched. Germline CDR1 is KGHSH and CDR2 is LQKENI. The CDR3 coding sequence is TGTGCCAGCTCACGACAGGGCCTGAGCACAGATACGCAGTATTTT. It codes for CASSRQGLSTDTQYF.

The V call is TRBV28, the J call TRBJ2-2, with D perhaps TRBD2 (5 bases). Germline V gene lookup returns CDR1 MDHEN and CDR2 SYDVKM. CDR3 length: 15 residues. V dropped 5 bases and J dropped 1 base, with 11 bases sitting between them. CDR3 nucleotide sequence: TGTGCCAGCAGTCTAGGGAGCCGGAACACCGGGGAGCTGTTTTTT. It codes for CASSLGSRNTGELFF.

The rearrangement links TRBV28 to TRBJ1-3, with unresolved D. CDR3 length equals 13 residues. Germline V gene lookup returns CDR1 MDHEN and CDR2 SYDVKM. V was clipped by 1 base and J by 4 bases, with 5 bases between them. DNA for the CDR3: TGTGCCAGCAGTTTATCTGCGGGAAACACCATATATTTT. It is translated as CASSLSAGNTIYF.

This chain connects TRBV30 to TRBJ1-2; D possibly corresponds to TRBD1 (6 bases). The germline V gene has CDR1 GTSNPN and CDR2 SVGIG (reference sequence). This CDR3 has 12 amino acids. Trimming took 4 bases from V and 2 from J, leaving 8 bases between them. CDR3 nucleotides: TGTGCCTGGAACCAGGGGAACTATGGCTACACCTTC. This sequence encodes CAWNQGNYGYTF.

The chain has TRBV6-1 and TRBJ2-5, with D possibly matching TRBD2 (5 bases). Germline CDR1 MNHNS, CDR2 SASEGT. The CDR3 loop spans 14 amino acids. V dropped 7 bases and J dropped 0 bases, with 12 bases sitting between them. The CDR3, as DNA: TGTGCCAGCAATTTCCCGGGGTACCAAGAGACCCAGTACTTC. Translating gives CASNFPGYQETQYF.

This sequence joins TRBV6-6 and TRBJ1-1, with D unclear. This CDR3 has 10 amino acids. Per the germline V gene, CDR1 is MNHNY and CDR2 is SVGAGI (reference sequence). Between the trimmed V and J ends, which lost 11 bases and 4 bases, there was a span of 8 bases. In nucleotides, the CDR3 is TGTGCCGGCACCGGCACTGAAGCTTTCTTT. Its translation is CAGTGTEAFF.

This clone was observed a single time. The chain is built from TRBV27 and TRBJ2-1; TRBD2 might be the D (5 bases). The CDR3 loop spans 15 amino acids. V was pared by 5 bases and J by 9 bases, with 20 bases between. Germline-derived CDR1 and CDR2 are MNHEY and SMNVEV (reference sequence). CDR3 loop: CASSLQSGKYSEQFF. CDR3 DNA: TGTGCCAGCAGTCTCCAATCCGGGAAATATTCTGAGCAGTTCTTC.

Concerning this clone: The junction and the germline gene differ at one end; a read error may be behind it. The rearrangement uses TRBV7-9 and TRBJ1-2; D is uncertain. This CDR3 contains 11 residues. CDR1 is SEHNR and CDR2 is FQNEAQ in the germline V gene (reference sequence). The CDR3 loop is CASSLVAGESF. In DNA form, the CDR3 reads TGTGCCAGCAGCTTAGTAGCGGGAGAATCCTTC.

This rearrangement joins TRBV27 to TRBJ2-3, with D tentatively TRBD2 (6 bases). The V end lost 4 bases, the J end lost 4 bases, and 21 bases lay between the germline ends. CDR3 length equals 17 residues. Germline CDR1 and CDR2: MNHEY and SMNVEV (reference sequence). CDR3 DNA sequence: TGTGCCAGCAGTTCCCGGGGACTTATGATAAGGTCAGATACGCAGTATTTT. This encodes CASSSRGLMIRSDTQYF.

This chain joins TRBV19 and TRBJ2-5, with a tentative D call TRBD1 (6 bases). Germline V gene data show CDR1 as LNHDA and CDR2 as SQIVND (reference sequence). V was cut by 5 bases and J by 5 bases, with 9 bases left in between. This CDR3 is 12 amino acids long. The CDR3 coding sequence is TGTGCCAGTAGTTCTAGGGGGGAGACCCAGTACTTC. Its translation is CASSSRGETQYF. Drawing the rest from reference TRBV19 and TRBJ2-5, the complete variable domain is DGGITQSPKYLFRKEGQNVTLSCEQNLNHDAMYWYRQDPGQGLRLIYYSQIVNDFQKGDIAEGYSVSREKKESFPLTVTSAQKNPTAFYLCASSSRGETQYFGPGTRLLVL.

This rearrangement joins TRBV7-2 to TRBJ1-2, with unresolved D. From germline, CDR1 is SGHTA and CDR2 FQGNSA. Deletions cut 6 bases from V and 4 bases from J, with 15 bases between. This CDR3 contains 14 residues. DNA of the CDR3: TGTGCCAGCAGTTGGGGAGAGGCAGGCTATGGCTACACCTTC. Translating it yields CASSWGEAGYGYTF.

This chain links TRBV20-1 with TRBJ2-5, with D possibly matching TRBD1 (6 bases). Germline values: CDR1 DFQATT, CDR2 SNEGSKA (reference sequence). The CDR3 runs to 11 residues. V was pared by 2 bases and J by 10 bases, with 11 bases between. CDR3 protein: CSARTGQDQYF. CDR3 coding DNA: TGCAGTGCTAGAACAGGGCAGGACCAGTACTTC.

The chain carries TRBV11-3 and TRBJ1-3; the D is unclear. The CDR3 extends over 12 amino acids. Trimming pared 5 bases from V and 3 bases from J, leaving 5 bases between. The V gene's germline CDR1 is SGHNT and CDR2 YENEEA. The CDR3 DNA sequence: TGTGCCAGCAGCGGAGTTGGAAACACCATATATTTT. This encodes CASSGVGNTIYF.

The gene calls are TRBV28 and TRBJ1-2; D is undetermined. CDR3 size: 11 residues. The germline V and J ends were trimmed by 5 bases and 8 bases, with 9 bases remaining between them. Looked up from germline, CDR1 is MDHEN and CDR2 is SYDVKM. CDR3 protein: CASSTGGGYTF. CDR3 coding DNA: TGTGCCAGCAGTACGGGTGGAGGCTACACCTTC.

CDR3 nucleotide sequence: TGTGCCTGGAGTGCAAGAGGCCGGGGGGGGAAACTGTTTTTT. This gives the protein CAWSARGRGGKLFF. This chain uses TRBV30 with TRBJ1-4; tentative D call: TRBD1 (5 bases). The germline V gene has CDR1 GTSNPN and CDR2 SVGIG (reference sequence). The CDR3 has 14 amino acids. Trimming left V 1 base short and J 11 bases short, with 17 bases between.

About this clone: One end of the junction is discordant with germline, which a read error may explain. This chain joins TRBV7-7 and TRBJ2-5, with TRBD2 matching 10 bases. Germline values: CDR1 SSHAT, CDR2 FNYEAQ (reference sequence). This CDR3 region has 16 residues. This CDR3 reads CASSLEGLAGAETQYF. CDR3 nucleotides: TGTGCTAGCAGCTTAGAGGGGCTAGCGGGAGCGGAGACCCAGTACTTC.